Listed here are 3 T cell receptor beta chains from one sample, sequenced in a study of regulatory T cells in long-lasting Graves disease listed by TCRdb under 2021. The library relied on multiplex PCR. The instrument given in TCRdb is Illumina HiSeq 4000. To build TCR beta libraries, CDR3 regions were amplified by Arm-PCR using iRepertoire HTBI primers. Through fastp at Q25 and MiXCR, TCRdb rebuilt clones from the public reads, retaining in-frame beta chains. Duplicate CDR3 protein sequences are folded into a single record with the most common DNA and genes. Across this sample there are around 450,000 distinct CDR3 sequences, with approximately 16% seen only once. The ten largest clones add up to about 7.6% of the sample. The time point label, as the study defines it: newly diagnosed GD, antithyroid drugs for less than 3 months. For both TCR sequencing and RNA sequencing, RNA was extracted from PBMCs using TRIzol.

These same records also appear under a second study, on T cells in Graves' hyperthyroidism and ophthalmopathy.

This specimen consisted of peripheral blood mononuclear cells (PBMCs), obtained at new diagnosis, from a patient treated with antithyroid drugs. The source is a woman in her forties with Graves disease. Donor details come from another sample of the same person, matched by shared clones.

This clonotype appeared many times. The chain uses TRBV6-5 and TRBJ1-5; no reliable D call. Germline CDR1 reads MNHEY; CDR2 reads SVGAGI. The ends were cut back, 2 bases at V and 3 bases at J, with 8 bases in the middle. This CDR3 contains 14 residues. CDR3 loop: CASSYRVTNQPQHF. The CDR3 DNA sequence: TGTGCCAGCAGTTACAGGGTAACCAATCAGCCCCAGCATTTT.

This rearrangement joins TRBV7-8 to TRBJ2-3; D ambiguous. Per germline, CDR1 SGHVS and CDR2 FQNEAQ. The CDR3 spans 12 residues. With 1 base removed from V and 11 bases from J, the gap between germline ends came to 10 bases. CDR3 amino acids: CASSLGPYGQYF. CDR3 DNA sequence: TGTGCCAGCAGCTTAGGTCCGTATGGGCAGTATTTT.

A word on this clonotype: This may be a read error: a much more frequent sequence differs by one nucleotide. The CDR3 protein is CASSLAAGFHDYTF. CDR3 in DNA: TGTGCCAGCAGCTTAGCCGCGGGGTTCCATGACTACACCTTC. This sequence joins TRBV7-2 and TRBJ1-2, with D hard to call. Germline V CDR1 and CDR2: SGHTA, FQGNSA. The CDR3 runs 14 residues. Trimming took 0 bases from V and 10 from J, leaving 15 bases between them.